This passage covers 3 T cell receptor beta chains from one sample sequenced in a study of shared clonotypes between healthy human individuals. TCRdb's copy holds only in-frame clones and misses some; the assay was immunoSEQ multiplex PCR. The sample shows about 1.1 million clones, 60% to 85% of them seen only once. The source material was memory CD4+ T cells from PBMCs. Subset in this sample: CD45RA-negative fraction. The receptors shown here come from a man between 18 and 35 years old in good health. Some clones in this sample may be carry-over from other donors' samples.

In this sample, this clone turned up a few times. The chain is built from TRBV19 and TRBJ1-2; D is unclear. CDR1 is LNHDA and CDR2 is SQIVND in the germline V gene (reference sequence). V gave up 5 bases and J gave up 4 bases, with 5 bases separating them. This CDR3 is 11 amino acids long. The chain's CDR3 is CASSWGYGYTF. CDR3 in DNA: TGTGCCAGTAGTTGGGGCTATGGCTACACCTTC.

DNA of the CDR3: TGTGCCAGCAGGGAAAGGCGGGAGGCCGGGGAGCTGTTTTTT. It encodes CASRERREAGELFF. V gene TRBV7-9 combines with J gene TRBJ2-2; 8 nucleotides line up with TRBD2. CDR1 and CDR2 from the germline V gene are SEHNR and FQNEAQ (reference sequence). The V and J ends lost 6 bases and 6 bases, in that order; junction bases with no gene match: 6. The CDR3 spans 14 residues.

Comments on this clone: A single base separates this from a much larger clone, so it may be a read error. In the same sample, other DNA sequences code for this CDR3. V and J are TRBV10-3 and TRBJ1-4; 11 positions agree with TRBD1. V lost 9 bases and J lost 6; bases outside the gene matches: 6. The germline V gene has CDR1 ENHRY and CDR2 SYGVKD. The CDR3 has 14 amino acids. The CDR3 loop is CAISRDRGDEKLFF. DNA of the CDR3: TGTGCCATAAGTCGGGACAGGGGGGATGAAAAACTGTTTTTT.